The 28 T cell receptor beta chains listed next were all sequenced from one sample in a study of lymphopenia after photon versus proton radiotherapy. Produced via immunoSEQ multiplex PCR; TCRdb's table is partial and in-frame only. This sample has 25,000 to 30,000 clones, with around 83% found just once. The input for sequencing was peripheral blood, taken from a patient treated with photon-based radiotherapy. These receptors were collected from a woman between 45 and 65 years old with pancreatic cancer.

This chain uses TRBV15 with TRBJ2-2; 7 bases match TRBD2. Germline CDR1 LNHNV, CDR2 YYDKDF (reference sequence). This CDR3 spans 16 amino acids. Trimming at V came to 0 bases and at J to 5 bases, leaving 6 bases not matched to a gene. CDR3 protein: CATSREREAGTGELFF. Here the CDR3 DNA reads TGTGCCACCAGCAGAGAAAGGGAAGCGGGAACCGGGGAGCTGTTTTTT.

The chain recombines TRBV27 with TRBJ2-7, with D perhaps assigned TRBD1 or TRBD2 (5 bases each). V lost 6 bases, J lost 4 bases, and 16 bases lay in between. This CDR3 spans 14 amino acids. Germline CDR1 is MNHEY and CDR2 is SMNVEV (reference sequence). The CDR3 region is CASSMGVGIYEQYF. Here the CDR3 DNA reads TGTGCCAGCAGCATGGGGGTTGGGATTTACGAGCAGTACTTC.

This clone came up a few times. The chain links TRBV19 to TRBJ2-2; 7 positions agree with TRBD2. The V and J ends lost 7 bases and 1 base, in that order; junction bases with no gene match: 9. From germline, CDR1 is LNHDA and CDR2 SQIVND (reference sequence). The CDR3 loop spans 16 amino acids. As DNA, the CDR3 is TGTGCCAGTAATCGGGAGGCAGGAATGAACACCGGGGAGCTGTTTTTT. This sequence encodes CASNREAGMNTGELFF.

CDR3 sequence: CASSYLSGTLGEKLFF. In DNA, the CDR3 is TGTGCCAGCAGCTATCTGTCCGGGACTCTGGGTGAAAAACTGTTTTTT. The V call is TRBV5-6, the J call TRBJ1-4; TRBD1 is a possible D gene (5 bases). The CDR3 sequence is 16 residues long. The germline V gene encodes CDR1 SGHDT and CDR2 YYEEEE. Between the trimmed V and J ends, which lost 3 bases and 7 bases, there was a span of 19 bases.

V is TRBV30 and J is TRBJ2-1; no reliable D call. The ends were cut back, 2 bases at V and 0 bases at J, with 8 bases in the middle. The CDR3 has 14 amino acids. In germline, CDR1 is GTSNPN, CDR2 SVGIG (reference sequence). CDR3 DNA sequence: TGTGCCTGGAGTCCTGGGTACTCCTACAATGAGCAGTTCTTC. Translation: CAWSPGYSYNEQFF.

CDR3 residues: CASSPMSQGGGELFF. The CDR3 DNA sequence: TGTGCCAGCAGCCCTATGAGCCAGGGTGGTGGGGAGCTGTTTTTT. The gene calls are TRBV9 and TRBJ2-2, with D possibly TRBD1 on 5 matching bases. CDR1 and CDR2 from the germline V gene are SGDLS and YYNGEE. V dropped 4 bases and J dropped 8 bases, with 18 bases sitting between them. This CDR3 is 15 amino acids long. Together with reference TRBV9 and TRBJ2-2, the CDR3 gives the full variable domain: DSGVTQTPKHLITATGQRVTLRCSPRSGDLSVYWYQQSLDQGLQFLIQYYNGEERAKGNILERFSAQQFPDLHSELNLSSLELGDSALYFCASSPMSQGGGELFFGEGSRLTVL.

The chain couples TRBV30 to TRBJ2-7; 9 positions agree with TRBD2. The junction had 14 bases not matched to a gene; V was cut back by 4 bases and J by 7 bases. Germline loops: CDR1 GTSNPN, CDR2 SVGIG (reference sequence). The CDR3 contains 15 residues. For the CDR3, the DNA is TGTGCCTGGAAGAGGGTCGGCGGGAGGGCCGGTGAGCAGTACTTC. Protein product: CAWKRVGGRAGEQYF.

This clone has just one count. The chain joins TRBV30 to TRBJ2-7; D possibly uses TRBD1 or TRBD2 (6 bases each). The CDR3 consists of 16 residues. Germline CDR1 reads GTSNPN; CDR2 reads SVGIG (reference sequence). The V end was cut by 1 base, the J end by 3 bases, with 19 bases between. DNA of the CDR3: TGTGCCTGGAGTGGAAAGGGGGGACACGGGGTCTACGAGCAGTACTTC. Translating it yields CAWSGKGGHGVYEQYF.

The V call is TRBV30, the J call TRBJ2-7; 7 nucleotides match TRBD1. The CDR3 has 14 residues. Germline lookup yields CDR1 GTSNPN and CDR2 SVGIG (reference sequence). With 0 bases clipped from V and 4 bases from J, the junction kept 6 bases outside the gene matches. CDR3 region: CAWSVGTASYEQYF. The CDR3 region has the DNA TGTGCCTGGAGTGTCGGGACAGCAAGTTACGAGCAGTACTTC.

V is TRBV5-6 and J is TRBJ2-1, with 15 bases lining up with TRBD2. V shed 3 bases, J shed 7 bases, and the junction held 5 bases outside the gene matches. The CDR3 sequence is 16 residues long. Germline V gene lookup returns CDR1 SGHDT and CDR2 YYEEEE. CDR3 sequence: CASSSDGTSGRNEQFF. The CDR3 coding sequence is TGTGCCAGCAGCTCGGATGGGACTAGCGGGAGGAATGAGCAGTTCTTC.

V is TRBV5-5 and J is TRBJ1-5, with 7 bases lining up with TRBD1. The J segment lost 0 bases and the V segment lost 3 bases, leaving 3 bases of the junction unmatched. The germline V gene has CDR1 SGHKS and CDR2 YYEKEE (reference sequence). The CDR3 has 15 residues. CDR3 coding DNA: TGTGCCAGCAGCTGGACAGGAAATAGCAATCAGCCCCAGCATTTT. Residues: CASSWTGNSNQPQHF.

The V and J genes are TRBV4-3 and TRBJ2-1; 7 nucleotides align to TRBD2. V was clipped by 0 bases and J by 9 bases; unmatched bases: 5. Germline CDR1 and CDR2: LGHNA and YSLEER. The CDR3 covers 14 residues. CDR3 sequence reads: CASSQDGIAGEQFF. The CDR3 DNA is TGCGCCAGCAGCCAAGATGGGATAGCGGGTGAGCAGTTCTTC.

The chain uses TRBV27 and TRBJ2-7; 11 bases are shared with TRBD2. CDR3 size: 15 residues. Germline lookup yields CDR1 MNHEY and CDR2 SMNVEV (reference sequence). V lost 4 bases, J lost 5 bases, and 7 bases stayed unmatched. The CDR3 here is CASSYRLAGTHEQYF. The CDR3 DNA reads TGTGCCAGCAGTTATAGACTAGCGGGGACCCACGAGCAGTACTTC.

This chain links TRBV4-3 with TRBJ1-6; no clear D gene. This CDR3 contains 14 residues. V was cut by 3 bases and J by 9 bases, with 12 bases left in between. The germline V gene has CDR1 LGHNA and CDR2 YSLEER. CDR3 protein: CASSQERAGSPLHF. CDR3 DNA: TGCGCCAGCAGCCAGGAGAGAGCTGGTTCACCCCTCCACTTT.

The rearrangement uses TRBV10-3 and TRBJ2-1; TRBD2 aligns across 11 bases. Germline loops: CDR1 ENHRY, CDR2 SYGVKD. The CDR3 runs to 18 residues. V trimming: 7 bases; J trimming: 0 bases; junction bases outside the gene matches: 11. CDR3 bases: TGTGCCATCATCGGGACTAGCGGCAGATCTCACTCCTACAATGAGCAGTTCTTC. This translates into CAIIGTSGRSHSYNEQFF.

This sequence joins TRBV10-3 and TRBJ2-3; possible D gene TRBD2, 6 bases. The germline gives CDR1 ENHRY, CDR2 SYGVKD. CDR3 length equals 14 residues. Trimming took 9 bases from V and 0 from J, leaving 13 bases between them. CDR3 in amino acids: CAIKLAASTDTQYF. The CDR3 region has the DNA TGTGCCATTAAACTAGCAGCTAGCACAGATACGCAGTATTTT.

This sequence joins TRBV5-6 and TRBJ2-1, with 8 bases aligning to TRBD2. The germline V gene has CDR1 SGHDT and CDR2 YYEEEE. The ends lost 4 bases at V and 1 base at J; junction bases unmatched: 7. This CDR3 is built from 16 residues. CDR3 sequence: CASSHQRESSYNEQFF. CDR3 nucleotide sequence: TGTGCCAGCAGCCATCAGCGGGAGTCGTCCTACAATGAGCAGTTCTTC.

CDR3 sequence reads: CASSLGARVYGNTIYF. The CDR3 DNA reads TGTGCCAGCAGCTTAGGAGCCAGGGTTTATGGAAACACCATATATTTT. V usage is TRBV11-2 and J usage is TRBJ1-3; D possibly corresponds to TRBD1 (5 bases). The germline V and J ends were trimmed by 1 base and 3 bases, with 13 bases remaining between them. This CDR3 has 16 residues. Germline-derived CDR1 and CDR2 are SGHAT and FQNNGV. Looking up the rest from reference TRBV11-2 and TRBJ1-3 gives the full variable domain: EAGVAQSPRYKIIEKRQSVAFWCNPISGHATLYWYQQILGQGPKLLIQFQNNGVVDDSQLPKDRFSAERLKGVDSTLKIQPAKLEDSAVYLCASSLGARVYGNTIYFGEGSWLTVV.

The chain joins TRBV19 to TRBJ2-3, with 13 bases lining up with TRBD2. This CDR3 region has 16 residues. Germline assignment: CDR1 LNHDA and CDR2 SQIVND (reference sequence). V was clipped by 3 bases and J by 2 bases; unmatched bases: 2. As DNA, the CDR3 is TGTGCCAGTAGTATGACTAGCGGGAGGTCCACAGATACGCAGTATTTT. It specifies CASSMTSGRSTDTQYF.

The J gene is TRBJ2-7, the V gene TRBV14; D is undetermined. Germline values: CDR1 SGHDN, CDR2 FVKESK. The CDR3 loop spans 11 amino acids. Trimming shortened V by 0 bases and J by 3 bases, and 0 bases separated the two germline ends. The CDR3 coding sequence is TGTGCCAGCAGCCAAGACTACGAGCAGTACTTC. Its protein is CASSQDYEQYF.

The CDR3 loop is CASSSQGIEQYF. The CDR3 nucleotides read TGTGCCAGCAGCTCTCAGGGAATCGAGCAGTACTTC. The chain joins TRBV7-2 to TRBJ2-7; maybe TRBD1 (5 bases). Germline CDR1 and CDR2: SGHTA and FQGNSA. The CDR3 runs 12 residues. Trimming cost V 4 bases and J 6 bases, with 10 bases left between them. The entire variable domain, with the rest obtained from reference TRBV7-2 and TRBJ2-7, is as follows: GAGVSQSPSNKVTEKGKDVELRCDPISGHTALYWYRQSLGQGLEFLIYFQGNSAPDKSGLPSDRFSAERTGGSVSTLTIQRTQQEDSAVYLCASSSQGIEQYFGPGTRLTVT.

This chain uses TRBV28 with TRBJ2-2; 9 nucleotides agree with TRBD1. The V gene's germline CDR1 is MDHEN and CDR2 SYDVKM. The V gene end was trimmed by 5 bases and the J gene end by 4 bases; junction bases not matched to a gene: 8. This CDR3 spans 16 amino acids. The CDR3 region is CASSNRDRVSTGELFF. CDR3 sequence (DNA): TGTGCCAGCAGTAACCGGGACAGGGTATCCACCGGGGAGCTGTTTTTT.

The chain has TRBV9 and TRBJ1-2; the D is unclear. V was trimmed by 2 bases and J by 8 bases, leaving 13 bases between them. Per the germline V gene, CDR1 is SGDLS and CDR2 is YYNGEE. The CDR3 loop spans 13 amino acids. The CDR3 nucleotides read TGTGCCAGCAGCGTCTTTAAAGGAGGAGGCTACACCTTC. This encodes CASSVFKGGGYTF. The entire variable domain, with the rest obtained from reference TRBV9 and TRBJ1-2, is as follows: DSGVTQTPKHLITATGQRVTLRCSPRSGDLSVYWYQQSLDQGLQFLIQYYNGEERAKGNILERFSAQQFPDLHSELNLSSLELGDSALYFCASSVFKGGGYTFGSGTRLTVV.

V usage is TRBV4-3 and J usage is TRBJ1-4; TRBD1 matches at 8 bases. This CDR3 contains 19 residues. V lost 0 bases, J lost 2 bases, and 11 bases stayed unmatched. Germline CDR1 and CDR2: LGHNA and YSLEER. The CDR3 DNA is TGCGCCAGCAGCCAAGATCGGGTGGGGACAGGTGGGACTAATGAAAAACTGTTTTTT. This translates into CASSQDRVGTGGTNEKLFF.

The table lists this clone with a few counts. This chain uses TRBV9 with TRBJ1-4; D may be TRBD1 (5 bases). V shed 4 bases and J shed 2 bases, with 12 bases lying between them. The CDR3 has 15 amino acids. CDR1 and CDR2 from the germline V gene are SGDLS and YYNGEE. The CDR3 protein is CASSSGGGTNEKLFF. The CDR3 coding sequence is TGTGCCAGCAGCTCGGGCGGGGGGACTAATGAAAAACTGTTTTTT.

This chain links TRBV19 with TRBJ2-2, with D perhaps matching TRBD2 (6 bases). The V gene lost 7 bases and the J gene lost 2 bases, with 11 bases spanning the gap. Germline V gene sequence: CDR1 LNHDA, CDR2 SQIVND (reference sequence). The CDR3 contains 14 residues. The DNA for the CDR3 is TGTGCCAGTACCTCCGGGGGAAACACCGGGGAGCTGTTTTTT. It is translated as CASTSGGNTGELFF.

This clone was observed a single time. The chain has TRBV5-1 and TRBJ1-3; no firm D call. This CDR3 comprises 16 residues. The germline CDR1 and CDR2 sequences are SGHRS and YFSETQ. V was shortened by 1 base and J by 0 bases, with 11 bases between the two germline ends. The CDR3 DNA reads TGCGCCAGCAGCTTGACAGATTTCGACTCTGGAAACACCATATATTTT. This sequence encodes CASSLTDFDSGNTIYF.

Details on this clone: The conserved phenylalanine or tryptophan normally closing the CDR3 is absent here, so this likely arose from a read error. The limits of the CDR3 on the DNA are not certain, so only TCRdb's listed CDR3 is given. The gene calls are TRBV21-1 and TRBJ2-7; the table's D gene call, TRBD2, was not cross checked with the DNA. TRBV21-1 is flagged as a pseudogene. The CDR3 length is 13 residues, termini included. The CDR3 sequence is CASRLRVATRVRR.